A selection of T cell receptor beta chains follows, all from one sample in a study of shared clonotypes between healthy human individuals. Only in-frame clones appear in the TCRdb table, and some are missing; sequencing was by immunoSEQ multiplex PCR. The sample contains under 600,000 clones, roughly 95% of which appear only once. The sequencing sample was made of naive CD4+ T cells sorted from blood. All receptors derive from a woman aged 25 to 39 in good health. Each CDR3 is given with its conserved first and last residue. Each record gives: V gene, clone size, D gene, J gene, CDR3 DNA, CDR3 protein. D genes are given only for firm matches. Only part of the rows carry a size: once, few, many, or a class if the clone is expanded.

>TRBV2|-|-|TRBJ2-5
TGTGCCAGCAGTGGGGGTGAAGAGACCCAGTACTTC
CASSGGEETQYF
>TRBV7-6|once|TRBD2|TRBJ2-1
TGTGCCAGCAGCTTGAGGTTAGAGGCTAGCGGTTTTGGTGAGCAGTTCTTC
CASSLRLEASGFGEQFF
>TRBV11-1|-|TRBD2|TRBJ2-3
TGTGCCAGCAGCCCAAGACTAGCCGATACGCAGTATTTT
CASSPRLADTQYF
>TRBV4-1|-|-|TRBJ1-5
TGCGCCAGCAGTCGGAGTTATAGCAATCAGCCCCAGCATTTT
CASSRSYSNQPQHF
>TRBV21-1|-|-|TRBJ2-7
TGTGCCAGCAGTCCCAGGGGGACAACCTACGAGCAGTACTTC
CASSPRGTTYEQYF
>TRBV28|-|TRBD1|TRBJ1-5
TGTGCCAGCAGTTTTAGGAGGACAGGAGATCAGCCCCAGCATTTT
CASSFRRTGDQPQHF
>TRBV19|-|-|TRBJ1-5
TGTGCCAGTAGTACGGAAAGGGCCGCTAGCAATCAGCCCCAGCATTTT
CASSTERAASNQPQHF
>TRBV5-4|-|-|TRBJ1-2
TGTGCCAGCAGCTTGGGGGCGGATGGCTACACCTTC
CASSLGADGYTF
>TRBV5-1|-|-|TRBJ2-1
TGCGCCAGCAGCTTGGACTCCACGCCACACAATGAGCAGTTCTTC
CASSLDSTPHNEQFF
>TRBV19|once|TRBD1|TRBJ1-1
TGTGCCAGTAGTCTCGAGGGGGACAGGGACACTGAAGCTTTCTTT
CASSLEGDRDTEAFF
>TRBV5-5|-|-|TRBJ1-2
TGTGCCAGCAGCTTGTGGGACAACCATCCGGGCTACACCTTC
CASSLWDNHPGYTF
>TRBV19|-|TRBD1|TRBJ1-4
TGTGCCAGTAGTACCCCGGGACAGGCCGGTGAAAAACTGTTTTTT
CASSTPGQAGEKLFF
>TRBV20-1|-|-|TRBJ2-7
TGCAGTGCCAGGCCCCGGTACGAGCAGTACTTC
CSARPRYEQYF
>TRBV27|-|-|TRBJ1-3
TGTGCCAGCAGTGCAAGGGACTCCTCTGGAAACACCATATATTTT
CASSARDSSGNTIYF
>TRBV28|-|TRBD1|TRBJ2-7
TGTGCCAGCATTCCCGGACAGGGGGCTTACGAGCAGTACTTC
CASIPGQGAYEQYF
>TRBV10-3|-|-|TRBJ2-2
TGTGCCATCACTTCCTCCTCCGGGGAGCTGTTTTTT
CAITSSSGELFF
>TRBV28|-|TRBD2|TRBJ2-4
TGTGCCAGCAGTTACCCTGGGGGTAGCGGGAGGGCGGCCAAAAACATTCAGTACTTC
CASSYPGGSGRAAKNIQYF
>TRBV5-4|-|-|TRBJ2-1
TGTGCCAGCAGCTTGGATCTGGTTAGGGGGAACAATGAGCAGTTCTTC
CASSLDLVRGNNEQFF
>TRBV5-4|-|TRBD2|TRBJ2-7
TGTGCCAGCAGCTTAGCAGCGGGAGGGCACTACGAGCAGTACTTC
CASSLAAGGHYEQYF
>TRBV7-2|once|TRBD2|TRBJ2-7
TGTGCCAGCAGCCCGCGGGGGACTGCTTACGAGCAGTACTTC
CASSPRGTAYEQYF
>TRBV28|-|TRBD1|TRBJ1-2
TGTGCCAGCAGTTCCCGGTTCTTGTCAGGGGGCTGGACGCACTATGGCTACACCTTC
CASSSRFLSGGWTHYGYTF
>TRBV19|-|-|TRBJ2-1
TGTGCCAGTAGTATAGGTCCTAGCTACAATGAGCAGTTCTTC
CASSIGPSYNEQFF
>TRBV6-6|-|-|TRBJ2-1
TGTGCCAGCGGGGGGAATGTTGGCCCATACAATGAGCAGTTCTTC
CASGGNVGPYNEQFF